This T cell receptor beta chain came from a study of blood T cell repertoires in COVID-19. Across the study: Sites in the United States, Italy and Spain provided acute and convalescent COVID-19 samples. PBMCs, B-cell-depleted T cells, or T cells provided the cDNA or gDNA that made up the material.

Trimming cost V 6 bases and J 0 bases, with 16 bases left between them. Germline CDR1 SNHLY, CDR2 FYNNEI. The CDR3 loop spans 16 amino acids. This clone turned up a few times. In the original workflow: It was from reference gene primer amplification that nucleated cell counts were estimated. This table comes from immunoSEQ multiplex PCR, and its TCRdb copy is limited to in-frame clones, with some not included. V, J and clone size are those of that table, while D and trimming were read from the DNA. The sample lists under 65,000 clones, 87% seen once, with 4.5% to 6% in the top ten. This clonotype was obtained from a man older than 75 in a cohort sampled during active COVID-19. Sequences were obtained from peripheral blood. The J gene is TRBJ2-3, the V gene TRBV2; D perhaps matches TRBD1 (5 bases). The CDR3 bases are TGTGCCAGCAGACCAAGATTGTGGGGCAGCACAGATACGCAGTATTTT. This encodes CASRPRLWGSTDTQYF. The variable domain in full, with the rest retrieved from reference TRBV2 and TRBJ2-3, is EPEVTQTPSHQVTQMGQEVILRCVPISNHLYFYWYRQILGQKVEFLVSFYNNEISEKSEIFDDQFSVERPDGSNFTLKIRSTKLEDSAMYFCASRPRLWGSTDTQYFGPGTRLTVL.